The entry that follows covers one TCR beta chain sequence. Its target is not known. The record originates from a study of cytomegalovirus exposure and HLA in healthy donors. Study-level information: In a previous analysis, around 120 million unique TCR beta sequences were found from some 180 million T cells. Study results and caveats: Reportedly, HLA-A and HLA-B alleles of most subjects were accurately predicted from TCR beta.

The V segment lost 0 bases and the J segment 4 bases; nucleotides outside the gene matches: 10. The CDR3 loop spans 18 amino acids. Germline V CDR1 and CDR2: SEHNR, FQNEAQ (reference sequence). The PCR used 60 Vbeta and 13 Jbeta primers. The table came from immunoSEQ multiplex PCR; TCRdb's copy has only in-frame clones and leaves some out. Of about 110,000 clones in the sample, 65% to 80% were seen once. This TCR was recovered from a male donor in good health and CMV-seronegative. Sequencing was performed on PBMCs. The chain joins TRBV7-9 to TRBJ1-1, with 11 bases identical to TRBD1. The CDR3 is CASSLAPDRGRVGTEAFF. Written as DNA, the CDR3 is TGTGCCAGCAGCTTAGCCCCGGACAGGGGGCGAGTAGGCACTGAAGCTTTCTTT.